What follows is one T cell receptor beta chain and its context. Data came from immunoSEQ multiplex PCR; TCRdb stores just in-frame clones and leaves some out. The data contain 130,000 or so clones, roughly 79% of them seen just once; the ten biggest clones take up 8.4%. This sample is drawn from a study of blood T cell repertoires in COVID-19. Overall study context: Both acute and convalescent COVID-19 samples were obtained from the United States, Italy and Spain.

With V trimmed by 2 bases and J by 5 bases, 12 bases remained unmatched. The length of the CDR3 is 18 residues. Germline assignment: CDR1 LNHDA and CDR2 SQIVND (reference sequence). The material sequenced was peripheral blood. This chain links TRBV19 with TRBJ2-2; 9 bases match TRBD1. This receptor was identified in a woman aged 55-69 years with active or convalescent COVID-19. Here the CDR3 DNA reads TGTGCCAGTAGTATACGATCCGGGACAGGGAAAGGGACCGGGGAGCTGTTTTTT. This encodes CASSIRSGTGKGTGELFF.